Shown below are 20 T cell receptor beta chains from a single sample sequenced in a study of blood T cell repertoires in COVID-19. Sequencing used immunoSEQ multiplex PCR; TCRdb keeps in-frame clones, though not all of them. The table lists roughly 400,000 clones, 85% to 90% of them singletons, with around 1.1% in the top ten. The sequenced material came from PBMCs or T cells enriched from blood (not recorded which). The receptor set was obtained from a man aged 25 to 40 who had recovered from COVID-19.

CDR3 bases: TGCAGTGCTAGTGTCGAGAATGGTAATCAGCCCCAGCATTTT. Its protein product is CSASVENGNQPQHF. This chain links TRBV20-1 with TRBJ1-5; the D is unclear. The germline gives CDR1 DFQATT, CDR2 SNEGSKA (reference sequence). The CDR3 totals 14 residues. V lost 3 bases and J 4 bases, leaving 13 bases between the germline ends.

The V gene is TRBV19, the J gene TRBJ1-3; D possibly corresponds to TRBD1 (6 bases). The CDR3 totals 14 residues. V was pared by 4 bases and J by 0 bases, with 7 bases between. Germline V gene data show CDR1 as LNHDA and CDR2 as SQIVND (reference sequence). CDR3 DNA sequence: TGTGCCAGTAGTAGGACAGTCTCTGGAAACACCATATATTTT. Protein product: CASSRTVSGNTIYF. The variable domain in full, completed from reference TRBV19 and TRBJ1-3, reads DGGITQSPKYLFRKEGQNVTLSCEQNLNHDAMYWYRQDPGQGLRLIYYSQIVNDFQKGDIAEGYSVSREKKESFPLTVTSAQKNPTAFYLCASSRTVSGNTIYFGEGSWLTVV.

The chain joins TRBV2 to TRBJ2-1, with TRBD2 identical over 7 bases. Germline V gene lookup returns CDR1 SNHLY and CDR2 FYNNEI. The CDR3 covers 14 residues. V was clipped by 3 bases and J by 8 bases; unmatched bases: 7. The CDR3: CASSDISSGDEQFF. In nucleotides, the CDR3 is TGTGCCAGCAGTGATATTTCTAGCGGCGATGAGCAGTTCTTC.

The chain has TRBV3-1 (or the pseudogene TRBV3-2) and TRBJ2-3; 9 bases fit TRBD2. With 3 bases clipped from V and 1 base from J, the junction kept 5 bases outside the gene matches. The CDR3 runs to 16 residues. Germline values: CDR1 LGHDT, CDR2 YNNKEL (reference sequence). In nucleotides, the CDR3 is TGTGCCAGCAGCCACCTTAGCGGGAGTGGCACAGATACGCAGTATTTT. It is translated as CASSHLSGSGTDTQYF.

V gene TRBV18 combines with J gene TRBJ1-5; weak D call: TRBD1 (5 bases). V lost 4 bases, J lost 4 bases, and 17 bases lay in between. Germline CDR1 KGHSH, CDR2 LQKENI. This CDR3 has 16 residues. CDR3 amino acids: CASSRNQGKDNQPQHF. CDR3 nucleotides: TGTGCCAGCTCACGAAACCAGGGTAAGGATAATCAGCCCCAGCATTTT.

On this clone itself: The same CDR3 also results from other DNA sequences found in this sample. The chain couples TRBV5-6 to TRBJ2-5; D unclear. The CDR3 consists of 11 residues. The germline CDR1 and CDR2 sequences are SGHDT and YYEEEE. The germline V and J ends were trimmed by 2 bases and 4 bases, with 3 bases remaining between them. The CDR3 DNA reads as TGTGCCAGCAGCTTTCGAGAGACCCAGTACTTC. Its translation: CASSFRETQYF.

The chain uses TRBV5-1 and TRBJ2-7; 9 bases are shared with TRBD1. The CDR3 sequence is 15 residues long. The germline gives CDR1 SGHRS, CDR2 YFSETQ. The V and J ends lost 4 bases and 1 base, in that order; junction bases with no gene match: 6. The CDR3 sequence: CASSLGTGYSYEQYF. The CDR3 nucleotides are TGCGCCAGCAGCCTAGGGACAGGGTATTCCTACGAGCAGTACTTC.

The gene calls are TRBV12-3 or TRBV12-4 and TRBJ1-5; no firm D call. With 1 base removed from V and 6 bases from J, the gap between germline ends came to 7 bases. This CDR3 comprises 13 residues. For the CDR3, the DNA is TGTGCCAGCAGTTTAGGGCAGTTTCAGCCCCAGCATTTT. The encoded protein is CASSLGQFQPQHF.

In nucleotides, the CDR3 is TGTGCCAGCAGCTACTCCGGGACAGGTAAAATGGACGGCGACTATGGCTACACCTTC. Translated: CASSYSGTGKMDGDYGYTF. The V and J genes are TRBV7-2 and TRBJ1-2; 8 nucleotides match TRBD1. Germline lookup yields CDR1 SGHTA and CDR2 FQGNSA. The trim removed 4 bases at V and 3 bases at J, leaving 19 bases unmatched. There are 19 residues in the CDR3.

J is TRBJ2-1 and V is TRBV4-1; 13 bases match TRBD2. V trimming: 2 bases; J trimming: 3 bases; junction bases outside the gene matches: 1. The CDR3 runs 16 residues. Germline CDR1 is MGHRA and CDR2 is YSYEKL. The CDR3 DNA is TGCGCCAGCAGCCAAAGACTAGCGGGAGGCTACAATGAGCAGTTCTTC. Amino acids: CASSQRLAGGYNEQFF.

The chain employs TRBV6-2 or TRBV6-3 and TRBJ2-2; 7 positions match TRBD1. Germline V CDR1 and CDR2: MNHEY, SVGEGT. This CDR3 spans 16 amino acids. Germline trimming cut 5 bases from V and 8 bases from J; bases unmatched to any gene: 14. Written as DNA, the CDR3 is TGTGCCAGCAGTCAAATGACAGGGAAGGGAATTGGGGAGCTGTTTTTT. Amino acid sequence: CASSQMTGKGIGELFF.

The V gene is TRBV5-1, the J gene TRBJ2-3, with D possibly TRBD2 on 5 matching bases. Germline lookup yields CDR1 SGHRS and CDR2 YFSETQ. Deletions cut 0 bases from V and 5 bases from J, with 22 bases between. The CDR3 extends over 18 amino acids. CDR3 residues: CASSLVLLGKSLGDTQYF. CDR3 DNA sequence: TGCGCCAGCAGCTTGGTTCTACTAGGCAAGTCACTGGGAGATACGCAGTATTTT. Using reference TRBV5-1 and TRBJ2-3 for the parts outside the CDR3, the full variable domain is KAGVTQTPRYLIKTRGQQVTLSCSPISGHRSVSWYQQTPGQGLQFLFEYFSETQRNKGNFPGRFSGRQFSNSRSEMNVSTLELGDSALYLCASSLVLLGKSLGDTQYFGPGTRLTVL.

V usage is TRBV7-2 and J usage is TRBJ1-5, with TRBD1 matching 8 bases. Germline trimming cut 5 bases from V and 7 bases from J; bases unmatched to any gene: 10. This CDR3 has 15 residues. The germline V gene has CDR1 SGHTA and CDR2 FQGNSA. The DNA of the CDR3 is TGTGCCAGCAGCCCTACCCAGGGGGCCGGGCAGCCCCAGCATTTT. Its translation is CASSPTQGAGQPQHF.

V and J are TRBV19 and TRBJ1-5; D is perhaps TRBD1 (6 bases). Germline loops: CDR1 LNHDA, CDR2 SQIVND (reference sequence). Trimming cost V 6 bases and J 1 base, with 19 bases left between them. CDR3 length: 17 residues. For the CDR3, the DNA is TGTGCCAGTAGCCCTTCCAGGGGCTGGAAGAGCAATCAGCCCCAGCATTTT. This gives the protein CASSPSRGWKSNQPQHF.

The gene calls are TRBV18 and TRBJ2-3, with TRBD2 matching over 9 bases. The CDR3 has 16 amino acids. Germline V gives CDR1 KGHSH, CDR2 LQKENI. The junction had 10 bases not matched to a gene; V was cut back by 3 bases and J by 6 bases. The CDR3 is CASSPIASGNGDTQYF. The CDR3 nucleotides read TGTGCCAGCTCACCCATCGCTAGCGGGAACGGGGATACGCAGTATTTT.

This clone has only one observation. The chain couples TRBV28 to TRBJ2-1; 10 bases fit TRBD2. The CDR3 covers 17 residues. CDR1 is MDHEN and CDR2 is SYDVKM in the germline V gene. The ends lost 5 bases at V and 4 bases at J; junction bases unmatched: 11. The CDR3 loop reads CASSAFQLAGWYNEQFF. DNA for the CDR3: TGTGCCAGCAGTGCCTTTCAACTAGCGGGATGGTACAATGAGCAGTTCTTC.

This chain links TRBV6-4 with TRBJ1-2; TRBD1 might be the D (6 bases). Trimming shortened V by 0 bases and J by 9 bases, and 14 bases separated the two germline ends. Germline loops: CDR1 MRHNA, CDR2 SNTAGT. This CDR3 is built from 14 residues. The CDR3 DNA reads as TGTGCCAGCAGTGACTCCAACAGGGCTAGTAGCTACACCTTC. It codes for CASSDSNRASSYTF.

This CDR3 reads CASSDTGERNQPQHF. CDR3 DNA: TGTGCCAGCAGCGACACAGGGGAGCGCAATCAGCCCCAGCATTTT. This sequence joins TRBV9 and TRBJ1-5, with 7 bases aligning to TRBD1. Germline CDR1 SGDLS, CDR2 YYNGEE. The CDR3 extends over 15 amino acids. With 3 bases clipped from V and 2 bases from J, the junction kept 5 bases outside the gene matches.

The chain recombines TRBV27 with TRBJ1-6, with 9 bases aligning to TRBD1. CDR1 is MNHEY and CDR2 is SMNVEV in the germline V gene (reference sequence). With V trimmed by 6 bases and J by 7 bases, 13 bases remained unmatched. This CDR3 comprises 17 residues. The CDR3 nucleotides are TGTGCCAGCAGCCGCCAGTTTGAGACAGGGGGGAATTCACCCCTCCACTTT. It translates to CASSRQFETGGNSPLHF.

The chain links TRBV10-1 to TRBJ1-3; D is undetermined. CDR1 is WNHNN, CDR2 SYGVQD, per germline (reference sequence). This CDR3 is 12 amino acids long. The ends were cut back, 8 bases at V and 0 bases at J, with 5 bases in the middle. The DNA of the CDR3 is TGCGCCAGCGCACACTCTGGAAACACCATATATTTT. Protein sequence: CASAHSGNTIYF.